Listed here is a single T cell receptor beta chain. Its cognate antigen is unknown. The data originate from a study of a mutant IDH1 vaccine in newly diagnosed glioma. Trimming pared 2 bases from V and 0 bases from J, leaving 14 bases between. CDR3 length: 17 residues. In germline, CDR1 is LGHNA, CDR2 YSLEER. Measured with immunoSEQ multiplex PCR; TCRdb has only the in-frame clones, and not every one. The sample has roughly 40,000 clones, approximately 83% seen once. Specified time point: week 35, safety follow-up. One vaccine dose held 300 ug of mutant IDH1 20-mer peptide and came with topical imiquimod.

The material was PBMCs, obtained from a glioma patient whose treatment included an IDH1 peptide vaccine. The receptor's source is a woman aged 45-65 years with glioma. This sequence joins TRBV4-3 and TRBJ1-3; D remains ambiguous. Here the CDR3 DNA reads TGCGCCAGCAGCCAAATGAAGCACGGAAGCTCTGGAAACACCATATATTTT. Amino acids: CASSQMKHGSSGNTIYF.